The rows below give T cell receptor beta chains drawn from one sample of a study of cytomegalovirus exposure and HLA in healthy donors. Some clones are missing from TCRdb's copy, which holds only in-frame ones; the method was immunoSEQ multiplex PCR. The table has about 160,000 clones, approximately 80% seen once; the top ten hold 0.95% to 1.5%. The sample comprised PBMCs. These receptors originate from a boy younger than 10 in good health and CMV-seronegative. CDR3s include the opening cysteine and the closing phenylalanine or tryptophan. The D gene is left open where the match is weak. Not all rows give a size; the values are once, few, many and, for expanded clones, a class.

d_call: .
clone_size: .
j_call: TRBJ1-1
v_call: TRBV13
cdr3_nt: TGTGCCAGCAGCTTAGACAGAACGGAAGCTTTCTTT
cdr3_aa: CASSLDRTEAFF

d_call: TRBD1
clone_size: once
j_call: TRBJ1-2
v_call: TRBV5-6
cdr3_nt: TGTGCCAGCACCCGCAGGTCCTTGACAGGGCCCCCCAACTATGGCTACACCTTC
cdr3_aa: CASTRRSLTGPPNYGYTF

d_call: TRBD1
clone_size: few
j_call: TRBJ1-1
v_call: TRBV7-2
cdr3_nt: TGTGCCAGCAGCTTCGACAGGGGAAGGGTGAACACTGAAGCTTTCTTT
cdr3_aa: CASSFDRGRVNTEAFF

d_call: .
clone_size: .
j_call: TRBJ2-3
v_call: TRBV6-6
cdr3_nt: TGTGCCAGCAGTCTCGGGACTTCACCTACCCCGGGTACGCAGTATTTT
cdr3_aa: CASSLGTSPTPGTQYF

d_call: TRBD2
clone_size: .
j_call: TRBJ2-1
v_call: TRBV18
cdr3_nt: TGTGCCAGCTCACCACCGACTAGCGGGAGGGGCGATGAGCAGTTCTTC
cdr3_aa: CASSPPTSGRGDEQFF

d_call: .
clone_size: few
j_call: TRBJ1-4
v_call: TRBV4-2
cdr3_nt: TGTGCCAGCAGCCAAACCGTTAGGGAGGTGGATCAGGAAAAACTGTTTTTT
cdr3_aa: CASSQTVREVDQEKLFF

d_call: .
clone_size: .
j_call: TRBJ1-6
v_call: TRBV28
cdr3_nt: TGTGCCAGCAGTTCCCAGGGGATACGGAATTCACCCCTCCACTTT
cdr3_aa: CASSSQGIRNSPLHF

d_call: TRBD1
clone_size: .
j_call: TRBJ1-2
v_call: TRBV5-6
cdr3_nt: TGTGCCAGCAGCTTAGACAGGGAGGCTCATGGCTACACCTTC
cdr3_aa: CASSLDREAHGYTF

d_call: .
clone_size: .
j_call: TRBJ2-5
v_call: TRBV5-8
cdr3_nt: TGTGCCAGCAGCTTTGTGCCCGGGTGGGAAGAGACCCAGTACTTC
cdr3_aa: CASSFVPGWEETQYF

d_call: .
clone_size: few
j_call: TRBJ2-1
v_call: TRBV7-9
cdr3_nt: TGTGCCAGCAGCTTAAAACTGGACTTGATATACAATGAGCAGTTCTTC
cdr3_aa: CASSLKLDLIYNEQFF

d_call: TRBD2
clone_size: once
j_call: TRBJ2-5
v_call: TRBV29-1
cdr3_nt: TGCAGCGTTGTCCCACTAGCGGGGGCAGAGACCCAGTACTTC
cdr3_aa: CSVVPLAGAETQYF

d_call: .
clone_size: .
j_call: TRBJ2-3
v_call: TRBV2
cdr3_nt: TGTGCCAGCAGTGAAGCCGGGGGGCTTAGCACAGATACGCAGTATTTT
cdr3_aa: CASSEAGGLSTDTQYF

d_call: .
clone_size: .
j_call: TRBJ2-1
v_call: TRBV10-2
cdr3_nt: TGCGCCAGCCTTCTATACAATGAGCAGTTCTTC
cdr3_aa: CASLLYNEQFF

d_call: TRBD2
clone_size: .
j_call: TRBJ2-3
v_call: TRBV4-3
cdr3_nt: TGCGCCAGCAGCCAAGAGTTGGGACTAGCGGGCAACACAGATACGCAGTATTTT
cdr3_aa: CASSQELGLAGNTDTQYF

d_call: .
clone_size: .
j_call: TRBJ1-1
v_call: TRBV6-5
cdr3_nt: TGTGCCAGCAGCCACCGGGCCCCAGGGAACACTGAAGCTTCCTTT
cdr3_aa: CASSHRAPGNTEASF

d_call: .
clone_size: once
j_call: TRBJ1-2
v_call: TRBV19
cdr3_nt: TGTGCCAGTAGTAGTGGGTCAACGCTGCGCCCGGGGGACTATGGCTACACCTTC
cdr3_aa: CASSSGSTLRPGDYGYTF

d_call: .
clone_size: .
j_call: TRBJ2-7
v_call: TRBV28
cdr3_nt: TGTGCCAGCAGTTCCCGGGGGGCGGGGTCCTACGAGCAGTACTTC
cdr3_aa: CASSSRGAGSYEQYF

d_call: .
clone_size: .
j_call: TRBJ1-6
v_call: TRBV5-1
cdr3_nt: TGCGCCAGCAGCTCCCGACCCCAGAGGCATTCACCCCTCCACTTT
cdr3_aa: CASSSRPQRHSPLHF

d_call: TRBD2
clone_size: .
j_call: TRBJ2-1
v_call: TRBV9
cdr3_nt: TGTGCCAGCAGCGACCTAGCGGCCTCCTACAATGAGCAGTTCTTC
cdr3_aa: CASSDLAASYNEQFF

d_call: .
clone_size: once
j_call: TRBJ1-2
v_call: TRBV15
cdr3_nt: TGTGCCACCAGCAGAGGTGGTAGCCCAAACTATGGCTACACCTTC
cdr3_aa: CATSRGGSPNYGYTF